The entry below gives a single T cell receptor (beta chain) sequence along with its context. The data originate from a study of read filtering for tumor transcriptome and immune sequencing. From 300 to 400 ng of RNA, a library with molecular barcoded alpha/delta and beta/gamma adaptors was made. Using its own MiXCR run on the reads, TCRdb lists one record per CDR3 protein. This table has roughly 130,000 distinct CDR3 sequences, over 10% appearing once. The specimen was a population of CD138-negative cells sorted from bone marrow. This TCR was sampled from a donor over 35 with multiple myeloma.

The CDR3 sequence: CASSPRQGANEQFF. The CDR3 coding sequence is TGCGCCAGCAGCCCTAGACAGGGGGCCAATGAGCAGTTCTTC. The V and J genes are TRBV5-1 and TRBJ2-1; 10 bases map to TRBD1. The trim removed 4 bases at V and 6 bases at J, leaving 4 bases unmatched. CDR3 length: 14 amino acids. From germline, CDR1 is SGHRS and CDR2 YFSETQ.